This T cell receptor beta chain was obtained from a study of blood T cells in healthy people across ages. The use of a sample-barcoded 5' primer and a J-beta primer mix characterized a second PCR of about 6 to 11 cycles. TCRdb called the 5' RACE reads again in MiXCR, with one record for every CDR3 protein. Counted here are 600,000 to 650,000 distinct CDR3 sequences, roughly 58% occurring once; the ten biggest clones make up around 37%. The V and J ends lost 5 bases and 0 bases respectively, with 8 bases between them. The CDR3 is made up of 15 amino acids. Each sample had at least 6.5 million PBMCs isolated. About this clonotype: Its antigen is still unknown.

Study-level results: Higher diversity and more naive CD4+ cells were features of long-lived donors, compared to aged donors. A roughly linear fall in TCR beta diversity per million T cells was seen with increasing age.

Sequencing was done on a sample of blood. This clonotype was obtained from a man between 60 and 75 years old in good health. The genes are TRBV12-3 or TRBV12-4 and TRBJ1-6, with D hard to call. As DNA, the CDR3 is TGTGCCAGCAGTCACCAAGGCTCCTATAATTCACCCCTCCACTTT. Translating it yields CASSHQGSYNSPLHF.